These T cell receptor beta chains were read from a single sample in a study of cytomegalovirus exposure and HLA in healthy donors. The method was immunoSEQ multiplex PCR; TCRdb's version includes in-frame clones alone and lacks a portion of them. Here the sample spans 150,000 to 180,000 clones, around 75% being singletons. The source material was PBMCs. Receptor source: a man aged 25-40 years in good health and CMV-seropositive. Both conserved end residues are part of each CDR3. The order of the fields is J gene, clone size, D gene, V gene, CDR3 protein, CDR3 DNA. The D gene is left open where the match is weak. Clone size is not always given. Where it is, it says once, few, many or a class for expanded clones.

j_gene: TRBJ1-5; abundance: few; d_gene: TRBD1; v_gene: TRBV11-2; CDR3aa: CASSLGHGQGSNQPQHF; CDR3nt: TGTGCCAGCAGCTTAGGCCATGGACAGGGGAGCAATCAGCCCCAGCATTTT
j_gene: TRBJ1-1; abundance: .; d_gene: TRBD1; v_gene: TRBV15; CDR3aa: CATSRGRTGLLGEAFF; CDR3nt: TGTGCCACCAGCAGAGGCCGGACAGGGTTGCTTGGTGAAGCTTTCTTT
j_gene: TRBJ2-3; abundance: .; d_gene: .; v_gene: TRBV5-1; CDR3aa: CASSFGVLGGTDTQYF; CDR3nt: TGCGCCAGCAGCTTTGGAGTGCTAGGTGGCACAGATACGCAGTATTTT
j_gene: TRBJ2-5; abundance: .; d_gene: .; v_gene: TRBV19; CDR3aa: CASKEDVGETQYF; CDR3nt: TGTGCCAGTAAGGAGGACGTGGGAGAGACCCAGTACTTC
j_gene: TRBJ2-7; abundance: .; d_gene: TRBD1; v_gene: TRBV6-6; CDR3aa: CASSRGQGKFDEQYF; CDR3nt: TGTGCCAGCAGTCGAGGACAGGGAAAATTCGACGAGCAGTACTTC
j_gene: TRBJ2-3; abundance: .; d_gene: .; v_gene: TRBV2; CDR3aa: CASSEARLRTDTQYF; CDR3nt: TGTGCCAGCAGTGAAGCGAGGCTCCGCACAGATACGCAGTATTTT
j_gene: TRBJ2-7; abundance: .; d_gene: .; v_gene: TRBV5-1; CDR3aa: CASSLEQDSYEQYF; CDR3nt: TGCGCCAGCAGCTTGGAGCAGGACTCCTACGAGCAGTACTTC
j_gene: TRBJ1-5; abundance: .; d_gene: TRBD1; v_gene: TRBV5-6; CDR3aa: CASSVRGPSNQPQHF; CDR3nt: TGTGCCAGCAGCGTAAGGGGGCCCAGCAATCAGCCCCAGCATTTT
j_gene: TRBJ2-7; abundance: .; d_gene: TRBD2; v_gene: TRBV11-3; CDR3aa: CASSSPLAAEQYF; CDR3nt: TGTGCCAGCAGCTCCCCGCTAGCGGCTGAGCAGTACTTC
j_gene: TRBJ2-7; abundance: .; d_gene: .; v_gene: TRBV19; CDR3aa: CASSTRDNPRAYEQYF; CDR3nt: TGTGCCAGTAGTACCCGGGACAACCCGAGGGCGTACGAGCAGTACTTC
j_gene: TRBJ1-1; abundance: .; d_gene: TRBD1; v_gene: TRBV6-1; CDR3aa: CASSEIRTGRTEAFF; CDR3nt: TGTGCCAGCAGTGAGATAAGGACAGGCCGCACTGAAGCTTTCTTT